These T cell receptor beta chains were read from a single sample in a study of T-cell reconstitution after alpha-beta-depleted transplantation in children. Via MiXCR, TCRdb re-called the PCR reads, giving one row per CDR3 protein. The table lists 640,000 or so distinct CDR3 sequences, about 15% of them singletons. The material was PBMCs from the stem cell graft donor, obtained from the stem cell graft. Receptor source: a human donor who donated a stem cell graft to a child with acute myeloid leukemia. The CDR3 runs from the conserved cysteine through the conserved F or W. A D gene is named only where the DNA matches it firmly. Some rows mark clone size as missing; the rest say once, few, many or name a class of expanded clone.

>TRBV20-1|-|TRBJ2-3|many
CSARGAGSNPPDTQYF
TGCAGTGCTAGGGGCGCCGGGTCAAACCCACCCGATACGCAGTATTTT
>TRBV6-2/TRBV6-3|TRBD1|TRBJ1-1|-
CASSYPQGAATEAFF
TGTGCCAGCAGTTACCCTCAGGGGGCAGCAACTGAAGCTTTCTTT
>TRBV25-1|TRBD2|TRBJ2-3|many
CASSEFGTSGTDTQYF
TGTGCCAGCAGTGAATTTGGGACTAGCGGTACAGATACGCAGTATTTT
>TRBV6-1|TRBD1|TRBJ1-5|few
CASRGQLSSNQPQHF
TGTGCCAGCAGGGGACAGTTGAGTAGCAATCAGCCCCAGCATTTT
>TRBV21-1|-|TRBJ2-7|many
CASSKGQGREQYF
TGTGCCAGCAGCAAGGGACAGGGGAGAGAGCAGTACTTC
>TRBV5-6|-|TRBJ2-5|few
CASSSDRLQETQYF
TGTGCCAGCAGCTCAGACAGGTTACAAGAGACCCAGTACTTC
>TRBV6-1|-|TRBJ1-1|few
CASRRQTPNTEAFF
TGTGCCAGCAGAAGACAGACCCCGAACACTGAAGCTTTCTTT
>TRBV12-3/TRBV12-4|-|TRBJ2-1|few
CASSLGGAAVSNEQFF
TGTGCCAGCAGTTTAGGGGGGGCCGCTGTGAGCAATGAGCAGTTCTTC
>TRBV9|-|TRBJ1-1|-
CASSVEGGSTEAFF
TGTGCCAGCAGCGTAGAGGGGGGGAGTACTGAAGCTTTCTTT
>TRBV12-3/TRBV12-4|-|TRBJ1-2|few
CASSPQTGNDYGYTF
TGTGCCAGCAGTCCCCAGACAGGAAACGACTATGGCTACACCTTC
>TRBV7-9|-|TRBJ2-7|many
CASSLGTGEQYF
TGTGCCAGCAGCTTGGGGACGGGCGAGCAGTACTTC
>TRBV4-3|-|TRBJ2-1|-
CASSQRTDSSYNEQFF
TGCGCCAGCAGCCAGAGGACGGACAGCTCCTACAATGAGCAGTTCTTC
>TRBV7-2|-|TRBJ2-5|-
CASRAAGQKGETQYF
TGTGCCAGCAGGGCGGCAGGGCAGAAGGGAGAGACCCAGTACTTC
>TRBV20-1|TRBD1|TRBJ2-5|many
CSAPTGVETQYF
TGCAGTGCTCCGACAGGGGTAGAGACCCAGTACTTC
>TRBV12-3/TRBV12-4|TRBD1|TRBJ1-5|-
CASSFGNRGDQPQHF
TGTGCCAGCAGTTTCGGGAACAGGGGAGATCAGCCCCAGCATTTT
>TRBV20-1|-|TRBJ2-5|many
CSASPRETQYF
TGCAGTGCTAGTCCCAGAGAGACCCAGTACTTC
>TRBV5-1|TRBD1|TRBJ2-5|few
CASSRQGTMETQYF
TGCGCCAGCAGCCGACAGGGGACAATGGAGACCCAGTACTTC
>TRBV6-1|-|TRBJ2-6|many
CASSLRPGGTGANVLTF
TGTGCCAGCAGTCTTCGCCCCGGAGGGACTGGGGCCAACGTCCTGACTTTC
>TRBV5-6|-|TRBJ1-1|few
CASSLPFDRIFAEAFF
TGTGCCAGCAGCTTGCCTTTTGACAGGATATTTGCTGAAGCTTTCTTT
>TRBV25-1|TRBD1|TRBJ2-1|few
CASSGPGQSYNEQFF
TGTGCCAGCAGTGGACCGGGACAGTCCTACAATGAGCAGTTCTTC
>TRBV20-1|-|TRBJ2-5|-
CSARDSTQRDQETQYF
TGCAGTGCTAGAGATTCAACCCAGCGGGACCAAGAGACCCAGTACTTC
>TRBV11-3|TRBD1|TRBJ2-3|once
CASSFTAGTGVPDTQYF
TGTGCCAGCAGCTTCACGGCCGGGACAGGGGTGCCAGATACGCAGTATTTT
>TRBV7-6|TRBD2|TRBJ2-1|many
CASSLVIAGEFNEQFF
TGTGCCAGCAGCTTAGTGATAGCGGGGGAGTTCAATGAGCAGTTCTTC
>TRBV29-1|-|TRBJ2-7|-
CSVAGRGASYEQYF
TGCAGCGTTGCGGGAAGGGGGGCTTCGTACGAGCAGTACTTC
>TRBV7-2|-|TRBJ1-4|-
CASSWNLNEKLFF
TGTGCCAGCAGCTGGAACCTTAATGAAAAACTGTTTTTT
>TRBV20-1|-|TRBJ2-3|-
CSASNRATSTDTQYF
TGCAGTGCTAGCAACAGGGCCACTAGCACAGATACGCAGTATTTT
>TRBV5-6|TRBD1|TRBJ2-3|-
CASSLAGGRGTTDTQYF
TGTGCCAGCAGCTTGGCCGGAGGCAGGGGGACCACAGATACGCAGTATTTT
>TRBV20-1|-|TRBJ2-5|many
CSGHVIGDQETQYF
TGCAGTGGGCACGTTATCGGAGACCAAGAGACCCAGTACTTC
>TRBV12-3/TRBV12-4|-|TRBJ1-5|-
CASSHRNQPQHF
TGTGCCAGCAGTCACCGCAATCAGCCCCAGCATTTT
>TRBV5-5|TRBD1|TRBJ1-6|-
CASSLLGGDYNSPLHF
TGTGCCAGCAGCTTGTTAGGGGGCGACTATAATTCACCCCTCCACTTT
>TRBV20-1|-|TRBJ1-6|many
CSARPEQGRVNSPLHF
TGCAGTGCTAGACCAGAACAGGGTCGGGTGAATTCACCCCTCCACTTT
>TRBV29-1|-|TRBJ2-7|many
CSVEVLGTYEQYF
TGCAGCGTTGAAGTCCTGGGTACCTACGAGCAGTACTTC
>TRBV29-1|TRBD2|TRBJ2-3|many
CSVIRLAGEKGTDTQYF
TGCAGCGTTATTAGACTAGCGGGGGAAAAGGGAACAGATACGCAGTATTTT
>TRBV12-3/TRBV12-4|-|TRBJ1-2|-
CASSLSGQGYGYTF
TGTGCCAGCAGTTTATCGGGCCAGGGGTATGGCTACACCTTC
>TRBV6-1|-|TRBJ1-5|few
CASSSGEQVINQPQHF
TGTGCCAGCAGCTCCGGGGAACAGGTTATCAATCAGCCCCAGCATTTT
>TRBV20-1|-|TRBJ2-3|many
CSARNGRTDTQYF
TGCAGTGCTAGAAACGGACGCACAGATACGCAGTATTTT
>TRBV20-1|-|TRBJ1-1|many
CSARDRVNTEAFF
TGCAGTGCTAGAGACAGGGTGAACACTGAAGCTTTCTTT
>TRBV4-2|TRBD1|TRBJ2-5|few
CASSGYGQGEETQYF
TGTGCCAGCAGCGGCTACGGACAGGGGGAGGAGACCCAGTACTTC
>TRBV10-3|-|TRBJ2-3|many
CAISASQRTDTQYF
TGTGCCATCAGTGCGTCTCAGAGGACAGATACGCAGTATTTT
>TRBV20-1|TRBD1|TRBJ1-5|many
CSARVTVSTGTENQPQHF
TGCAGTGCTAGAGTCACGGTGTCCACAGGGACAGAAAATCAGCCCCAGCATTTT
>TRBV5-1|-|TRBJ1-1|-
CATSSQEGNTEAFF
TGCGCCACCTCGTCCCAAGAAGGGAACACTGAAGCTTTCTTT
>TRBV20-1|-|TRBJ2-3|many
CSAPGPGEADTQYF
TGCAGTGCTCCCGGCCCCGGAGAAGCAGATACGCAGTATTTT
>TRBV6-2/TRBV6-3|TRBD1|TRBJ1-2|-
CASSYNPTGSGGYTF
TGTGCCAGCAGTTACAACCCGACAGGGAGCGGCGGCTACACCTTC
>TRBV5-1|TRBD1|TRBJ1-1|few
CASSLEQGARTEAFF
TGCGCCAGCAGCTTGGAGCAGGGGGCGAGGACTGAAGCTTTCTTT
>TRBV13|-|TRBJ1-2|many
CAGRGDYGYTF
TGTGCCGGTCGGGGCGACTATGGCTACACCTTC
>TRBV20-1|TRBD1|TRBJ2-5|many
CSARDWGQGGRSRTQYF
TGCAGTGCTAGAGATTGGGGACAGGGAGGGCGAAGTCGGACCCAGTACTTC
>TRBV20-1|TRBD1|TRBJ1-2|-
CSAGHRGLGYTF
TGCAGTGCTGGCCACAGGGGGCTCGGCTACACCTTC
>TRBV7-7|-|TRBJ2-3|few
CASSRGPSGRDTQYF
TGTGCCAGCAGCCGGGGGCCCTCCGGACGAGATACGCAGTATTTT
>TRBV7-2|-|TRBJ1-1|few
CASSLPGVFTEAFF
TGTGCCAGCAGCTTACCAGGGGTCTTCACTGAAGCTTTCTTT
>TRBV20-1|-|TRBJ1-1|-
CSARESGTANTEAFF
TGCAGTGCTAGGGAATCCGGGACGGCGAACACTGAAGCTTTCTTT
>TRBV20-1|TRBD2|TRBJ2-7|many
CSARVGLAGYEQYF
TGCAGTGCTAGAGTCGGACTAGCGGGCTACGAGCAGTACTTC